Reported below is one TCR beta chain. This clonotype was detected only a few times. Its antigen is still unknown. Nothing much larger sits one base from this clone, and base qualities are not available. These data belong to a study of molecular identifiers for immune sequencing clone quantification listed by TCRdb under 2018. About the study as a whole: In a replicate experiment, RNA from roughly 18,000 or 92,000 naive CD8 T cells was split into five aliquots, four of which were sequenced. The study was a methods study using CD8 T cells to benchmark molecular-identifier clustering-based TCR repertoire sequencing (MIDCIRS) and TCR RNA copy counting. The research as a whole found: Identical TCR molecules sharing a barcode could cause highly expanded clone sizes to be underestimated. Modeling indicated 2.5 to 3.5 TCR RNA copies recovered per cell, compared with about 9.4 by digital PCR, which implies a capture efficiency of approximately 30%. Spiked-in Jurkat TCR RNA (around nine copies' worth), which is not part of the donor repertoire, was contained in the naive libraries. Spiked-in Jurkat TCR RNA equivalent to a single cell was reported to be detectable even among one million naive CD8 T cells. In CMV-specific effector cells, over 99% of molecules were held by clones above 20 RNA copies, whereas under 1% of molecules were held by such clones in naive cells. When barcode sub-clustering was left out, chimeric consensus sequences inflated TCR diversity, with chimeras reaching as high as 47%.

The CDR3 covers 15 residues, taking in both the cysteine and the phenylalanine. The kept DNA is CDR3 alone, 45 bases in frame from the first base. The germline V gene (reference sequence) specifies MNHEY as CDR1 and SMNVEV as CDR2. V is clipped by 8 bases and J by 2 bases, and the sequence between their germline boundaries is 17 bases long. Naive CD8 T cell libraries were made from roughly 18,000 to 920,000 sorted cells using 10%, 30% or 50% of purified RNA. Naive CD8 T cells, defined as CD8+CD4-CCR7+CD45RA+, were FACS-sorted into RLT Plus buffer on a BD FACSAria II. To test detection sensitivity, Jurkat RNA equal to around 11 TCR copies was added to samples of about 18,000-1,100,000 naive CD8 T cells. Enrichment of CD8 T cells was performed with RosetteSep CD8+ T Cell Enrichment Cocktail and Ficoll-Paque, after which ACK red cell lysis was carried out. Receptor libraries were prepared by PCR. Reads for this sample came from a NextSeq 500. Bulk TCR libraries were generated as previously described, with the TCR primers listed in Table S5 used. Total RNA was purified with the Qiagen AllPrep DNA/RNA kit. Before analysis, reads from multiple sequencing runs of one library were combined. On the authors' methods: Reads were retained only if their TCR constant sequence matched exactly, and those retained reads were trimmed to 150 nt and grouped according to their 12-nt molecular barcodes. Within each barcode group, reads were sub-clustered at a 15% Levenshtein threshold, and quality-weighted consensus sequences were built per RNA molecule. Non-functional sequences were excluded, and lower-count sequences lying one edit away from another sequence were also excluded. Based on a fit of two negative binomial distributions, barcode sub-clusters having less than 20% of the maximum read count were discarded. The public reads were reprocessed in TCRdb via fastp at Q25 and MiXCR, keeping in-frame beta chains. Each CDR3 protein gets just one entry, which takes the most common genes and DNA from the rows behind it. TCRdb's processing, not the authors', yielded these V and J calls. In this sample the table shows roughly 300,000 distinct CDR3 sequences, roughly a quarter of which occur a single time. Roughly 0.7% of the sample rests with the top ten.

The material sequenced was naive CD8+ T cells from blood, with Jurkat cell RNA spiked in. This specimen's cell subset or site label, per the study, means: FACS-sorted CD8+CD4-CCR7+CD45RA+ naive T cells. The sequence derives from a human donor in good health. Some libraries in this study had Jurkat cell RNA spiked in. The receptor chain draws on TRBV27 and TRBJ2-3, with the D assignment possibly TRBD1 or TRBD2, given 5 matching bases for each. DNA sequence: TGTGCCAGCCGCCTTTCTCGGGGCTTCACAGATACGCAGTATTTT. The translation is CASRLSRGFTDTQYF.